This T cell receptor beta chain was identified in a study of Ad26.COV2.S vaccination and SARS-CoV-2 variants. Background on the study: Into the muscle, Ad26.COV2.S was dosed once or twice, 56 days apart. Broader study findings: The authors reported substantial breadth in spike-specific CD8+ and CD4+ T cell responses after vaccination. People who got the vaccine had more spike-specific TCR breadth than people who got placebo.

As for this clone: The antigen is undetermined.

This CDR3 spans 16 amino acids. The V gene end was trimmed by 4 bases and the J gene end by 6 bases; junction bases not matched to a gene: 8. Looked up from germline, CDR1 is SGHAT and CDR2 is FQNNGV. Sequencing used immunoSEQ multiplex PCR; TCRdb keeps in-frame clones, though not all of them. The sample yields 300,000 to 400,000 clones, around 88% seen once. The treatment: approximately 18 received Ad26.COV2.S at low or high dose, single or two shots; five or six received placebo; per-sample allocation not given. After the first vaccine or placebo injection, samples were drawn on day 63. Based in Boston, the donor was an adult of 18-55 years.

Source: peripheral blood, taken in a trial of Ad26.COV2.S vaccine versus placebo. The gene calls are TRBV11-2 and TRBJ2-1; TRBD2 matches at 11 bases. This sequence was found in a person aged 18-60 years who received the Ad26.COV2.S COVID-19 vaccine or a placebo. CDR3 residues: CASSSLLAGGSNEQFF. The CDR3 coding sequence is TGTGCCAGCAGCTCCCTCCTAGCGGGAGGTTCCAATGAGCAGTTCTTC.